These 24 T cell receptor beta chains originate from one sample sequenced in a study of blood T cell repertoires in COVID-19. The assay was immunoSEQ multiplex PCR, and TCRdb's table has in-frame clones only and misses some. The data show about 250,000 clones, roughly 84% seen once. Source material: peripheral blood. These receptors all stem from a woman aged 40 to 50 who had recovered from COVID-19.

The rearrangement uses TRBV28 and TRBJ2-1; D call uncertain. Per the germline V gene, CDR1 is MDHEN and CDR2 is SYDVKM. CDR3 length: 15 amino acids. Between the trimmed V and J ends, which lost 8 bases and 0 bases, there was a span of 14 bases. This CDR3 reads CASRLWRSSYNEQFF. The CDR3 nucleotides read TGTGCCAGCCGCCTCTGGCGGAGCTCCTACAATGAGCAGTTCTTC.

The chain combines TRBV5-1 with TRBJ2-7; D may be TRBD1 (6 bases). The length of the CDR3 is 15 residues. Trimming shortened V by 1 base and J by 2 bases, and 13 bases separated the two germline ends. Germline V gives CDR1 SGHRS, CDR2 YFSETQ. CDR3 sequence reads: CASSLSGSGAYEQYF. DNA of the CDR3: TGCGCCAGCAGCTTGTCCGGGTCAGGGGCCTACGAGCAGTACTTC.

J is TRBJ1-3 and V is TRBV5-1; 7 bases are a match to TRBD1. The length of the CDR3 is 15 residues. The germline V gene encodes CDR1 SGHRS and CDR2 YFSETQ. With 4 bases clipped from V and 8 bases from J, the junction kept 12 bases outside the gene matches. The CDR3 DNA reads TGCGCCAGCAGCCCAGGACAGGCCCTAGGGCACACCATATATTTT. It specifies CASSPGQALGHTIYF.

This rearrangement joins TRBV3-1 (or the pseudogene TRBV3-2) to TRBJ1-6; D may be TRBD1 (5 bases). The V gene's germline CDR1 is LGHDT and CDR2 YNNKEL (reference sequence). The CDR3 has 14 residues. The V end was cut by 5 bases, the J end by 7 bases, with 12 bases between. The CDR3 nucleotides read TGTGCCAGCAGCTTGCAGGGAAGGAATTCACCCCTCCACTTT. Amino acid sequence: CASSLQGRNSPLHF.

The V call is TRBV3-1 (or the pseudogene TRBV3-2), the J call TRBJ1-5; TRBD1 matches at 7 bases. The CDR3 has 16 amino acids. V shed 2 bases, J shed 6 bases, and the junction held 10 bases outside the gene matches. The V gene's germline CDR1 is LGHDT and CDR2 YNNKEL (reference sequence). CDR3 sequence: CASSQRAGGLAQPQHF. Written as DNA, the CDR3 is TGTGCCAGCAGCCAACGTGCAGGGGGGTTAGCTCAGCCCCAGCATTTT.

This chain connects TRBV6-5 to TRBJ1-5; the match to TRBD1 covers 9 bases. Germline V CDR1 and CDR2: MNHEY, SVGAGI. The junction had 8 bases not matched to a gene; V was cut back by 6 bases and J by 5 bases. This CDR3 contains 15 residues. CDR3: CASRPSTGGDQPQHF. The CDR3 DNA is TGTGCCAGCAGACCCAGTACAGGGGGCGATCAGCCCCAGCATTTT.

V gene TRBV3-1 (or the pseudogene TRBV3-2) combines with J gene TRBJ2-1, with TRBD2 identical over 8 bases. The CDR3 length is 14 residues. CDR1 is LGHDT and CDR2 is YNNKEL in the germline V gene (reference sequence). The ends lost 1 base at V and 7 bases at J; junction bases unmatched: 3. CDR3 sequence (DNA): TGTGCCAGCAGCCAAGTGTTAGCGGGGAATGAGCAGTTCTTC. Protein product: CASSQVLAGNEQFF.

The chain uses TRBV9 and TRBJ2-6; the D gene is possibly TRBD1 (7 bases). V lost 3 bases to trimming and J lost 3 bases, with 19 bases between them. Germline CDR1 SGDLS, CDR2 YYNGEE. This CDR3 comprises 18 residues. The CDR3 bases are TGTGCCAGCAGCGCCATTGGGGCAGGGGGAGGTGGGGCCAACGTCCTGACTTTC. Amino acids: CASSAIGAGGGGANVLTF.

The chain combines TRBV7-7 with TRBJ1-1; the D is unclear. The CDR3 length is 13 residues. Trimming removed 5 bases at V and 1 base at J, with 8 bases between. Germline V gene data show CDR1 as SSHAT and CDR2 as FNYEAQ (reference sequence). CDR3: CASSQHENTEAFF. CDR3 sequence (DNA): TGTGCCAGCAGCCAACACGAGAACACTGAAGCTTTCTTT.

The rearrangement uses TRBV11-2 and TRBJ2-7; D is possibly TRBD1 (6 bases). Germline loops: CDR1 SGHAT, CDR2 FQNNGV. Trimming removed 5 bases from V and 4 bases from J, with 21 bases in between. This CDR3 has 16 amino acids. The CDR3 sequence is CASSPRVGQRPYEQYF. CDR3 nucleotide sequence: TGTGCCAGCAGCCCAAGGGTGGGACAACGTCCGTACGAGCAGTACTTC.

The V call is TRBV29-1, the J call TRBJ1-1; D remains ambiguous. CDR1 and CDR2 (germline): SQVTM, ANQGSEA. Trimming took off 7 bases at V and 3 bases at J, with 18 bases between the two ends. The CDR3 is 14 residues long. The CDR3 region has the DNA TGCAGCGGACTGCCGTTTGCGGGGTACACTGAAGCTTTCTTT. Amino acids: CSGLPFAGYTEAFF.

The chain joins TRBV5-6 to TRBJ1-6; D might be TRBD1 (6 bases). V was pared by 3 bases and J by 9 bases, with 16 bases between. Germline V gene lookup returns CDR1 SGHDT and CDR2 YYEEEE. CDR3 length equals 15 residues. The CDR3 reads CASSWAGAPSSPLHF. The CDR3 DNA follows: TGTGCCAGCAGCTGGGCAGGGGCTCCAAGTTCACCCCTCCACTTT. The variable domain in full, with the rest retrieved from reference TRBV5-6 and TRBJ1-6, is DAGVTQSPTHLIKTRGQQVTLRCSPKSGHDTVSWYQQALGQGPQFIFQYYEEEERQRGNFPDRFSGHQFPNYSSELNVNALLLGDSALYLCASSWAGAPSSPLHFGNGTRLTVT.

The DNA for the CDR3 is TGTGCCACCTCGGGACAGGGGGCCACAGATACGCAGTATTTT. This translates into CATSGQGATDTQYF. The rearrangement joins TRBV24-1 to TRBJ2-3; TRBD1 matches 12 bases. Germline V gene lookup returns CDR1 KGHDR and CDR2 SFDVKD. The V segment lost 9 bases and the J segment 2 bases; nucleotides outside the gene matches: 2. The CDR3 consists of 14 residues.

This chain links TRBV9 with TRBJ2-1; TRBD1 matches at 9 bases. The CDR3 has 15 residues. Germline CDR1 and CDR2: SGDLS and YYNGEE. The J segment lost 5 bases and the V segment lost 3 bases, leaving 6 bases of the junction unmatched. CDR3 coding DNA: TGTGCCAGCAGCGATCCCGGGACAGGGAACAATGAGCAGTTCTTC. Protein: CASSDPGTGNNEQFF.

The genes are TRBV5-5 and TRBJ1-2, with 7 bases lining up with TRBD1. There are 17 residues in the CDR3. J was trimmed by 7 bases and V by 4 bases; bases with no gene match: 19. Germline assignment: CDR1 SGHKS and CDR2 YYEKEE (reference sequence). DNA of the CDR3: TGTGCCAGCAGCGAAACACCGGGGGACAGCCTATTGGGTGGCTACACCTTC. It translates to CASSETPGDSLLGGYTF.

This sequence joins TRBV4-2 and TRBJ1-2; 8 bases agree with TRBD1. Unmatched junction bases numbered 17, after V lost 4 bases and J lost 4 bases. Germline lookup yields CDR1 LGHNA and CDR2 YNFKEQ. This CDR3 region has 18 residues. CDR3 residues: CASSPRGQGREGGYGYTF. CDR3 in DNA: TGTGCCAGCAGCCCCAGAGGACAGGGAAGGGAGGGGGGCTATGGCTACACCTTC.

The chain has TRBV6-5 and TRBJ1-1; possible D gene TRBD1, 6 bases. Looked up from germline, CDR1 is MNHEY and CDR2 is SVGAGI. The CDR3 runs 11 residues. Between the trimmed V and J ends, which lost 6 bases and 4 bases, there was a span of 6 bases. The CDR3 region has the DNA TGTGCCAGCAGACAGGGCACTGAAGCTTTCTTT. This codes for CASRQGTEAFF.

The J gene is TRBJ2-3, the V gene TRBV5-1; D remains ambiguous. The CDR3 runs to 12 residues. CDR1 is SGHRS and CDR2 is YFSETQ in the germline V gene. V lost 6 bases, J lost 5 bases, and 10 bases lay in between. The CDR3 reads CASTQSGDTQYF. The CDR3 DNA reads as TGCGCCAGCACCCAATCGGGAGATACGCAGTATTTT.

The chain has TRBV7-2 and TRBJ1-1; D gene ambiguous. The CDR3 loop spans 15 amino acids. V lost 2 bases, J lost 1 base, and 11 bases lay in between. Germline CDR1 and CDR2: SGHTA and FQGNSA. CDR3 protein: CASSLKASPNTEAFF. The CDR3 bases are TGTGCCAGCAGCTTAAAAGCGAGCCCGAACACTGAAGCTTTCTTT.

This sequence joins TRBV19 and TRBJ2-2, with 11 bases fitting TRBD2. Germline-derived CDR1 and CDR2 are LNHDA and SQIVND (reference sequence). Losses at the gene ends were 7 bases for V and 0 bases for J; bases not matched to a gene: 4. This CDR3 spans 16 amino acids. The CDR3 reads CASTSSGGANTGELFF. In DNA form, the CDR3 reads TGTGCCAGTACTAGTAGCGGGGGGGCGAACACCGGGGAGCTGTTTTTT.

The chain recombines TRBV15 with TRBJ2-2; 7 nucleotides match TRBD2. The CDR3 contains 15 residues. Germline V gene sequence: CDR1 LNHNV, CDR2 YYDKDF (reference sequence). Trimming took 0 bases from V and 5 from J; bases not matched to a gene: 3. CDR3 DNA: TGTGCCACCAGCAGAGAGGGACTATTGACCGGGGAGCTGTTTTTT. Translation: CATSREGLLTGELFF.

The chain links TRBV2 to TRBJ2-3, with TRBD2 matching over 9 bases. The CDR3 loop spans 16 amino acids. Germline CDR1 is SNHLY and CDR2 is FYNNEI. The V and J ends lost 1 base and 3 bases, in that order; junction bases with no gene match: 5. CDR3 DNA: TGTGCCAGCAGTGAAGGGGCGGGGGGGCCGACAGATACGCAGTATTTT. Translated: CASSEGAGGPTDTQYF.

This chain joins TRBV3-1 (or the pseudogene TRBV3-2) and TRBJ2-3; TRBD1 agrees at 10 bases. The CDR3 loop spans 14 amino acids. CDR1 and CDR2 from the germline V gene are LGHDT and YNNKEL (reference sequence). With 4 bases clipped from V and 4 bases from J, the junction kept 2 bases outside the gene matches. The CDR3 loop is CASSLGQGADTQYF. Written as DNA, the CDR3 is TGTGCCAGCAGCCTCGGACAGGGGGCAGATACGCAGTATTTT.

CDR3 sequence: CATSGGAGYEQYF. The CDR3, as DNA: TGTGCCACATCTGGCGGGGCCGGGTACGAGCAGTACTTC. The chain recombines TRBV24-1 with TRBJ2-7; TRBD2 might be the D (6 bases). This CDR3 is built from 13 residues. The germline gives CDR1 KGHDR, CDR2 SFDVKD. V lost 10 bases and J lost 4, with 16 bases in between.